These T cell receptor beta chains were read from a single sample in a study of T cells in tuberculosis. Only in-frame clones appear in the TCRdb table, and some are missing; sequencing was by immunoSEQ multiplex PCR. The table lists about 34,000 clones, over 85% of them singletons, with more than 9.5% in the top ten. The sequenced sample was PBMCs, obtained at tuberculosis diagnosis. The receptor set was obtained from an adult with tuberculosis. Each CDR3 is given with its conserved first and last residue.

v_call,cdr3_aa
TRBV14,CASSQERLYSGNTIYF
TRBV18,CASSTRTGWETQYF
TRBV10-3,CAISDRASGGAGNTQYF
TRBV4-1,CASSQVAGVTDTQYF
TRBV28,CASSLITGSSNEQFF
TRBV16,CASSQWVGDREGTNEKLFF
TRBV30,CAWSAGGGFSLGYTF
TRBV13,CASSLTSGVADTQYF
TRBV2,CASSESERGEQFF
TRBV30,CAWSVPWGRPADTQYF
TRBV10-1,CASLGRGSTDTQYF
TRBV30,CAWIGQNGYTF
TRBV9,CASSVDRDQETQYF
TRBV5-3,CARSVRTSGGPYEQYF